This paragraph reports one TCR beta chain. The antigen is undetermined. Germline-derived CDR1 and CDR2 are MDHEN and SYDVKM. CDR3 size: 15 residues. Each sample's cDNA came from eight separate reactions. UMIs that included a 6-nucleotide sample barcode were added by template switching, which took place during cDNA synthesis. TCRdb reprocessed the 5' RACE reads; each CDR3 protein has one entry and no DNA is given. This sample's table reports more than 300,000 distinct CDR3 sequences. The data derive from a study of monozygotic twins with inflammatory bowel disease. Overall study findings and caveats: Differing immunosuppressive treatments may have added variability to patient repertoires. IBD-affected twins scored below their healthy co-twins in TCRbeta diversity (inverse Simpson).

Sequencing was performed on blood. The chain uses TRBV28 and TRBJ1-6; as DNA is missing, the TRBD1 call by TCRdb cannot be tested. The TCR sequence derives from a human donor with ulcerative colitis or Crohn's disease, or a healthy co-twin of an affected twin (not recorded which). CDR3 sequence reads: CASRQPGQGNSPLHF. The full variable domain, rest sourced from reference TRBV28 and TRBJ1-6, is DVKVTQSSRYLVKRTGEKVFLECVQDMDHENMFWYRQDPGLGLRLIYFSYDVKMKEKGDIPEGYSVSREKKERFSLILESASTNQTSMYLCASRQPGQGNSPLHFGNGTRLTVT.